Presented here are 3 T cell receptor beta chains from one specimen sequenced in a study of cytomegalovirus exposure and HLA in healthy donors. Both 60 Vbeta primers and 13 Jbeta primers went into the PCR. The data were produced by immunoSEQ multiplex PCR, yet TCRdb's version contains in-frame clones alone and is incomplete. The sample holds more than 130,000 clones, around three quarters seen once. Sequenced: PBMCs. These receptors were collected from a man aged 40-50 years in good health and CMV-seropositive.

The chain employs TRBV4-3 and TRBJ2-7, with unresolved D. The germline V and J ends were trimmed by 0 bases and 6 bases, with 15 bases remaining between them. The germline gives CDR1 LGHNA, CDR2 YSLEER. This CDR3 is 15 amino acids long. CDR3 coding DNA: TGCGCCAGCAGCCAAGAACTGAGGTTAATGGGCGAGCAGTACTTC. This encodes CASSQELRLMGEQYF.

V is TRBV6-6 and J is TRBJ1-2; D not certain. V shed 2 bases and J shed 4 bases, with 11 bases lying between them. The CDR3 is 14 amino acids. Germline-derived CDR1 and CDR2 are MNHNY and SVGAGI (reference sequence). The CDR3 nucleotides read TGTGCCAGCAGTTACGCGGGAGATGGCTATGGCTACACCTTC. It codes for CASSYAGDGYGYTF.

This clone was observed once. CDR3 nucleotide sequence: TGTGCCAGCTACCTATATGGGGCAGGGAACACTGAAGCTTTCTTT. Its protein product is CASYLYGAGNTEAFF. This chain connects TRBV6-5 to TRBJ1-1; possibly TRBD1 for D (5 bases). Germline V CDR1 and CDR2: MNHEY, SVGAGI. The germline V and J ends were trimmed by 8 bases and 1 base, with 17 bases remaining between them. The CDR3 is 15 amino acids.